This T cell receptor beta chain was identified during a study of OX40 agonist ivuxolimab in advanced cancers. The study's findings and limits: Several nonresponders also turned out to have low normalized T-cell clonal expansion.

The protocol was immunoSEQ multiplex PCR, while the TCRdb copy is restricted to in-frame clones and leaves out a portion. The data hold roughly 62,000 clones, with roughly nine tenths observed a single time. Only one count was recorded for this clone. What it recognizes is unknown. The source is an adult with an advanced solid tumor such as melanoma, head and neck, liver or kidney cancer. The sample was CD4+ or CD8+ T cells sorted from blood, taken in a trial of the OX40 agonist ivuxolimab.

CDR3 bases: TGTGCCAGCAGCTTGCAGGGGTCTGGGGCCAACGTCCTGACTTTC. It codes for CASSLQGSGANVLTF. This chain joins TRBV4-2 and TRBJ2-6, with D perhaps matching TRBD1 (6 bases). Between the trimmed V and J ends, which lost 5 bases and 1 base, there was a span of 9 bases. Germline assignment: CDR1 LGHNA and CDR2 YNFKEQ. The CDR3 has 15 amino acids.